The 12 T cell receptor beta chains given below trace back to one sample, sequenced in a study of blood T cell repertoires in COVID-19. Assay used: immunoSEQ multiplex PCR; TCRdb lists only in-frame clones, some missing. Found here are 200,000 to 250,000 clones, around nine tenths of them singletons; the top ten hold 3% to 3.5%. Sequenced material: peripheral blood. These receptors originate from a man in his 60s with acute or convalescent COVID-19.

The CDR3 is CATSRDRLWDRGNQPQHF. DNA of the CDR3: TGTGCCACCAGCAGAGACCGACTCTGGGACAGGGGCAATCAGCCCCAGCATTTT. The rearrangement uses TRBV15 and TRBJ1-5; 9 bases match TRBD1. This CDR3 spans 18 amino acids. Germline V gene data show CDR1 as LNHNV and CDR2 as YYDKDF (reference sequence). Trimming removed 0 bases from V and 2 bases from J; junction bases left unmatched: 8.

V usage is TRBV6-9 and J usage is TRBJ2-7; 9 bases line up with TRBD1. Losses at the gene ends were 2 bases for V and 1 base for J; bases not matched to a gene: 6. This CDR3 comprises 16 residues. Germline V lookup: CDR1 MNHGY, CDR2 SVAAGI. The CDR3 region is CASSYGDREGSYEQYF. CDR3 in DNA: TGTGCCAGCAGTTATGGGGACAGGGAGGGTTCCTACGAGCAGTACTTC.

The chain's CDR3 is CASGLYLAGGPDTQYF. CDR3 nucleotides: TGTGCTAGTGGTTTGTACCTAGCGGGGGGGCCAGATACGCAGTATTTT. The chain recombines TRBV12-5 with TRBJ2-3; 12 nucleotides match TRBD2. Germline CDR1 is LGHNT and CDR2 is FRNRAP. The CDR3 runs to 16 residues. With 2 bases clipped from V and 4 bases from J, the junction kept 4 bases outside the gene matches.

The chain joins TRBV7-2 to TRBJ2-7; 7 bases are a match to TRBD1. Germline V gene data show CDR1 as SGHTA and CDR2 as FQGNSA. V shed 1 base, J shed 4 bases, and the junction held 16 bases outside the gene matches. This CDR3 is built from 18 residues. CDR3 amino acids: CASSLVPGPAGTAYEQYF. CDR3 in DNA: TGTGCCAGCAGCTTAGTCCCTGGACCAGCCGGGACAGCTTACGAGCAGTACTTC.

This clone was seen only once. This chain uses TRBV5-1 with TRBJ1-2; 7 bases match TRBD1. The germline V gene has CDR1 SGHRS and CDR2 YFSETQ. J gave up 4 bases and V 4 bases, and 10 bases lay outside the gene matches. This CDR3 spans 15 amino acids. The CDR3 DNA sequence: TGCGCCAGCAGCCCGGAACAGGGGCCCACCTATGGCTACACCTTC. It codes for CASSPEQGPTYGYTF.

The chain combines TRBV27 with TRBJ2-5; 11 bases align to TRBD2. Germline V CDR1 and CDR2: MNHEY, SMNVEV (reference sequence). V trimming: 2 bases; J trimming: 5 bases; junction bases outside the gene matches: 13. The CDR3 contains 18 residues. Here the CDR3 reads CASSLQSSGGPTRETQYF. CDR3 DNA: TGTGCCAGCAGTTTACAGTCTAGCGGGGGGCCCACGCGGGAGACCCAGTACTTC.

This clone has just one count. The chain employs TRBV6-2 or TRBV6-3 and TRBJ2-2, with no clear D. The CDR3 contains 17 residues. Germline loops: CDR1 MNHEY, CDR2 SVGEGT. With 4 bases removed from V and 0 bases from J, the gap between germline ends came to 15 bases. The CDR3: CASSFPTERSNTGELFF. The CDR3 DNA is TGTGCCAGCAGTTTCCCGACGGAGAGATCGAACACCGGGGAGCTGTTTTTT.

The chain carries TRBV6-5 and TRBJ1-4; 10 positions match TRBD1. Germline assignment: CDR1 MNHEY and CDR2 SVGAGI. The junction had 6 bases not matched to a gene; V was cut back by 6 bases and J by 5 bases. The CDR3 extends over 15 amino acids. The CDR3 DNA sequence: TGTGCCAGCAGCGTCGGACAGGGGGGGAATGAAAAACTGTTTTTT. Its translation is CASSVGQGGNEKLFF.

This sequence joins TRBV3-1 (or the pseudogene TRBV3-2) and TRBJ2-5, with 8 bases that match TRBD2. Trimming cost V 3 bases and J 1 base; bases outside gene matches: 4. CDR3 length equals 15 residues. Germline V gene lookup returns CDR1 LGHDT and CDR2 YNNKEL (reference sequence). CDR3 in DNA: TGTGCCAGCAGCCAGGGTAGCGGGACCCAAGAGACCCAGTACTTC. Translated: CASSQGSGTQETQYF.

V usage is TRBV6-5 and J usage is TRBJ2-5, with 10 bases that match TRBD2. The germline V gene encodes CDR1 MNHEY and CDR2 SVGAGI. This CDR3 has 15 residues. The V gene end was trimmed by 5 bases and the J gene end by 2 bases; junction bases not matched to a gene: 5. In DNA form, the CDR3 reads TGTGCCAGCAGTAGATCTAGCGGGGGACAAGAGACCCAGTACTTC. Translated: CASSRSSGGQETQYF.

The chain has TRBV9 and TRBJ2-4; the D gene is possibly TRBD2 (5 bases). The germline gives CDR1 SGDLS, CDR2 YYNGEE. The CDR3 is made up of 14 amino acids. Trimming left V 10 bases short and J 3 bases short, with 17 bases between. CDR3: CARKGSPLKNIQYF. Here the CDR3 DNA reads TGTGCCCGCAAAGGGAGTCCCCTCAAAAACATTCAGTACTTC. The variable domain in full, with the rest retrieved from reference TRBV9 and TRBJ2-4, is DSGVTQTPKHLITATGQRVTLRCSPRSGDLSVYWYQQSLDQGLQFLIQYYNGEERAKGNILERFSAQQFPDLHSELNLSSLELGDSALYFCARKGSPLKNIQYFGAGTRLSVL.

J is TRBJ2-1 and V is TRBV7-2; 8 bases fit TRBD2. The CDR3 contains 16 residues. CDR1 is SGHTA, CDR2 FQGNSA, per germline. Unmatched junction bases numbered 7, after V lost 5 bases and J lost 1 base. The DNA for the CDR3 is TGTGCCAGCAGCCAGAGACTAGCGCGATCCTACAATGAGCAGTTCTTC. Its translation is CASSQRLARSYNEQFF.